The T cell receptor (beta chain) under discussion was sequenced for a study of cytomegalovirus exposure and HLA in healthy donors. Study-wide findings and caveats: Indistinguishable V segments such as TRBV6-2 and TRBV6-3 were excluded. The study carried out a later analysis of TCR beta sequences. It associated 15,000 to 20,000 of them with specific HLA alleles at a false discovery rate of 0.05.

PCR employed 60 Vbeta and 13 Jbeta primers. The protocol was immunoSEQ multiplex PCR, while the TCRdb copy is restricted to in-frame clones and leaves out a portion. The sample includes around 150,000 clones, approximately 83% seen only once; the top ten take 3% to 3.5%. On this clone: Its antigen is still unknown.

The J segment lost 4 bases and the V segment lost 0 bases, leaving 8 bases of the junction unmatched. This CDR3 region has 17 residues. Germline CDR1 SGHRS, CDR2 YFSETQ. V is TRBV5-1 and J is TRBJ2-2; 8 positions match TRBD1. This clonotype was obtained from a middle-aged man in good health and CMV-seronegative. Sequenced material: PBMCs. The CDR3 region is CASSLDPQGTGTGELFF. CDR3 DNA: TGCGCCAGCAGCTTGGACCCACAGGGGACAGGCACCGGGGAGCTGTTTTTT.